This TCR beta chain was recorded in a study of T cells after yellow fever vaccination. Study-wide results and caveats: Once the booster was given, most primary-vaccination clones reappeared, at around 96% for CD4 and 88% for CD8. FACS-sorted repertoires might harbor abundant contaminating clonotypes from the bulk population.

Trimming left V 4 bases short and J 0 bases short, with 21 bases between. Germline CDR1 is SGHNT and CDR2 is YYREEE (reference sequence). This CDR3 spans 18 amino acids. TCR cDNA was made by 5'RACE template switching, adding a universal primer site and UMIs. TCRdb re-derived calls from the 5' RACE reads in MiXCR, one entry per CDR3 protein. Of hundreds of thousands of distinct CDR3 sequences listed, less than 20% are singletons. This clonotype was counted a few times. Its cognate antigen is unknown. The material was PBMCs, obtained 5 days after the first yellow fever vaccination. The clonotype was recovered from a young man who received the YFV17D yellow fever vaccine. The chain recombines TRBV5-4 with TRBJ2-3; perhaps TRBD2 as D (6 bases). CDR3 DNA sequence: TGTGCCAGCAGCCTGCAGATCACCGGGACTGGTAGCACAGATACGCAGTATTTT. It specifies CASSLQITGTGSTDTQYF.